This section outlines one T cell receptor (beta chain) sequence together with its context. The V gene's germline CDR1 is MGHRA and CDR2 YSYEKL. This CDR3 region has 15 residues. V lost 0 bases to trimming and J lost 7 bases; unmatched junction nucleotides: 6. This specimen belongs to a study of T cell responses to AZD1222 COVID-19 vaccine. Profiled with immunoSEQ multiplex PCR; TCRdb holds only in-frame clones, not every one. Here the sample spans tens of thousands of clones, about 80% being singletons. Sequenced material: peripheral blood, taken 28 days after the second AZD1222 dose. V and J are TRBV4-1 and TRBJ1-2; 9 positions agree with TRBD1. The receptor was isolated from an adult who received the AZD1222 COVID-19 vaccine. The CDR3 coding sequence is TGCGCCAGCAGCCAAGATAGAGGACAGGGGTTTGGCTACACCTTC. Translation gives CASSQDRGQGFGYTF.